What follows describes a single T cell receptor (beta chain). As yet, its antigen is unknown. The data derive from a study of OX40 agonist ivuxolimab in advanced cancers. Study observations and caveats: Low normalized T-cell clonal expansion also characterized some of the nonresponders.

TCRdb's copy holds only in-frame clones and misses some; the assay was immunoSEQ multiplex PCR. Of some 64,000 clones in the sample, roughly 84% are singletons; the top ten hold 0.7%. Drawing of blood for sampling happened at baseline, at cycle 4 day 1, and at cycle 7 day 1. The sample here was CD4+ or CD8+ T cells sorted from blood, taken in a trial of the OX40 agonist ivuxolimab. This receptor was taken from an adult with an advanced solid tumor such as melanoma, head and neck, liver or kidney cancer.

CDR3 sequence reads: CSGGQGRNEKLFF. CDR3 in DNA: TGCAGCGGGGGACAGGGGAGGAACGAAAAACTGTTTTTT. The V and J genes are TRBV29-1 and TRBJ1-4, with 10 bases lining up with TRBD1. Germline V CDR1 and CDR2: SQVTM, ANQGSEA. Trimming removed 7 bases from V and 8 bases from J; junction bases left unmatched: 7. This CDR3 is 13 amino acids long.